The 22 T cell receptor beta chains given below trace back to one sample, sequenced in a study of cytomegalovirus exposure and HLA in healthy donors. PCR employed 60 Vbeta and 13 Jbeta primers. Measured with immunoSEQ multiplex PCR; TCRdb has only the in-frame clones, and not every one. The table lists about 120,000 clones, around three quarters of them singletons, with about 3.3% in the top ten. Sequenced: PBMCs. These receptors originate from a male donor in good health and CMV-seronegative.

The chain carries TRBV2 and TRBJ1-5, with D possibly matching TRBD1 (6 bases). This CDR3 comprises 15 residues. V lost 7 bases, J lost 3 bases, and 16 bases lay in between. The V gene's germline CDR1 is SNHLY and CDR2 FYNNEI. The CDR3 DNA reads TGTGCCAGCACTAAGGGCGGGGGGGCCAATCAGCCCCAGCATTTT. This gives the protein CASTKGGGANQPQHF.

The rearrangement joins TRBV7-2 to TRBJ2-5; D may be TRBD2 (5 bases). Trimming took off 6 bases at V and 1 base at J, with 21 bases between the two ends. The CDR3 loop spans 17 amino acids. Germline values: CDR1 SGHTA, CDR2 FQGNSA. The CDR3 bases are TGTGCCAGCAGTCATGGACTCTCCAGGTTCGGCCAAGAGACCCAGTACTTC. It is translated as CASSHGLSRFGQETQYF.

The chain links TRBV4-1 to TRBJ2-7; 11 bases line up with TRBD1. V was clipped by 4 bases and J by 4 bases; unmatched bases: 6. This CDR3 region has 15 residues. Per the germline V gene, CDR1 is MGHRA and CDR2 is YSYEKL. The CDR3 nucleotides are TGCGCCAGCAGCCGGGACAGGGGGTTTGAATACGAGCAGTACTTC. This codes for CASSRDRGFEYEQYF.

V gene TRBV7-6 combines with J gene TRBJ2-1; a weak D match, TRBD2 (6 bases). This CDR3 has 17 amino acids. The germline gives CDR1 SGHVS, CDR2 FNYEAQ. Trimming left V 2 bases short and J 1 base short, with 15 bases between. The CDR3 DNA sequence: TGTGCCAGCAGCTTATTCCCGCCCCGGGGGTCCTACAATGAGCAGTTCTTC. Protein product: CASSLFPPRGSYNEQFF.

The rearrangement joins TRBV12-5 to TRBJ1-1, with no clear D. Trimming pared 5 bases from V and 5 bases from J, leaving 12 bases between. The CDR3 has 13 amino acids. CDR1 is LGHNT and CDR2 is FRNRAP in the germline V gene. The CDR3 sequence is CASGPAGRTEAFF. CDR3 DNA: TGTGCTAGTGGTCCCGCCGGGAGGACTGAAGCTTTCTTT.

The table lists this clone with a count of one. The genes are TRBV5-1 and TRBJ2-3; perhaps TRBD2 as D (6 bases). The CDR3 has 14 residues. From germline, CDR1 is SGHRS and CDR2 YFSETQ. The V and J ends lost 2 bases and 2 bases respectively, with 9 bases between them. The CDR3: CASSFGGATDTQYF. CDR3 nucleotide sequence: TGCGCCAGCAGCTTCGGCGGGGCCACAGATACGCAGTATTTT.

This clone was detected only a few times. The chain combines TRBV19 with TRBJ2-3; D is ambiguous. The CDR3 extends over 14 amino acids. V was clipped by 6 bases and J by 3 bases, with 13 bases between them. The V gene's germline CDR1 is LNHDA and CDR2 SQIVND (reference sequence). The CDR3 nucleotides are TGTGCCAGTAGAACAAGTTGGAGAACAGATACGCAGTATTTT. This codes for CASRTSWRTDTQYF.

This chain joins TRBV9 and TRBJ2-2; D perhaps matches TRBD1 (5 bases). The CDR3 is 14 amino acids. V was clipped by 0 bases and J by 8 bases, with 11 bases between them. Germline CDR1 and CDR2: SGDLS and YYNGEE. CDR3 sequence: CASSVDQGAGELFF. CDR3 coding DNA: TGTGCCAGCAGCGTAGATCAGGGTGCGGGGGAGCTGTTTTTT.

The count of this clone is one. The chain combines TRBV7-2 with TRBJ2-3, with 7 bases that match TRBD2. V dropped 3 bases and J dropped 0; count of bases not matched to a gene: 6. CDR1 SGHTA and CDR2 FQGNSA come from the germline V gene. This CDR3 is built from 16 residues. The DNA of the CDR3 is TGTGCCAGCAGCTTTTATGCTAGCGGAAGCACAGATACGCAGTATTTT. It codes for CASSFYASGSTDTQYF.

The genes are TRBV6-5 and TRBJ1-1; 8 positions agree with TRBD1. Germline CDR1 reads MNHEY; CDR2 reads SVGAGI. The CDR3 covers 16 residues. Trimming removed 2 bases from V and 1 base from J; junction bases left unmatched: 6. Written as DNA, the CDR3 is TGTGCCAGCAGTTACGATTCAGGGGGCAGGAACACTGAAGCTTTCTTT. It yields the protein CASSYDSGGRNTEAFF.

J is TRBJ1-2 and V is TRBV27; tentatively, D is TRBD1 (5 bases). Trimming took off 7 bases at V and 4 bases at J, with 25 bases between the two ends. CDR3 size: 17 residues. Germline V gene data show CDR1 as MNHEY and CDR2 as SMNVEV (reference sequence). The CDR3 nucleotides read TGTGCCAGCACCCCGAAATCGGCAGGGCCACTCTTCTATGGCTACACCTTC. Residues: CASTPKSAGPLFYGYTF.

The chain joins TRBV19 to TRBJ2-2, with D possibly matching TRBD2 (6 bases). Germline V CDR1 and CDR2: LNHDA, SQIVND (reference sequence). The CDR3 has 19 residues. V shed 6 bases and J shed 4 bases, with 27 bases lying between them. The CDR3 sequence is CASSSWGLGARGITGELFF. The CDR3 DNA reads TGTGCCAGTAGCAGTTGGGGTTTAGGGGCTCGGGGGATCACCGGGGAGCTGTTTTTT.

CDR3 DNA: TGTGCCACCAGCAAAGGACAGGTCATAGAAGCTTTCTTT. Amino acid sequence: CATSKGQVIEAFF. The V gene is TRBV2, the J gene TRBJ1-1, with 7 bases matching TRBD1. V lost 10 bases to trimming and J lost 8 bases; unmatched junction nucleotides: 13. The CDR3 has 13 amino acids. Germline CDR1 is SNHLY and CDR2 is FYNNEI.

CDR3 nucleotides: TGCGCCAGCAGCTTGGGACAGGGCGGGAACACTGAAGCTTTCTTT. Protein sequence: CASSLGQGGNTEAFF. This chain links TRBV5-1 with TRBJ1-1; 7 bases align to TRBD1. Germline V gene lookup returns CDR1 SGHRS and CDR2 YFSETQ. V gave up 0 bases and J gave up 1 base; unmatched junction bases: 3. This CDR3 region has 15 residues. The full variable domain, in which reference TRBV5-1 and TRBJ1-1 provide the parts outside the CDR3, is KAGVTQTPRYLIKTRGQQVTLSCSPISGHRSVSWYQQTPGQGLQFLFEYFSETQRNKGNFPGRFSGRQFSNSRSEMNVSTLELGDSALYLCASSLGQGGNTEAFFGQGTRLTVV.

The DNA of the CDR3 is TGTGCCAGCGTGGGGGCCGAGCAGTACTTC. The encoded protein is CASVGAEQYF. The chain combines TRBV7-2 with TRBJ2-5; weak D call: TRBD1 (6 bases). The J call may be in error: the DNA end matches TRBJ2-7 better. The germline CDR1 and CDR2 sequences are SGHTA and FQGNSA. The CDR3 has 10 amino acids.

This clone showed up just once. V is TRBV27 and J is TRBJ2-7; D is possibly TRBD2 (5 bases). Trimming took off 3 bases at V and 3 bases at J, with 12 bases between the two ends. The CDR3 sequence is 14 residues long. Germline V lookup: CDR1 MNHEY, CDR2 SMNVEV (reference sequence). Here the CDR3 reads CASSFEGLGYEQYF. CDR3 DNA sequence: TGTGCCAGCAGTTTCGAGGGTCTTGGCTACGAGCAGTACTTC.

The CDR3 protein is CASSEGSGTGSYEQYF. The CDR3, as DNA: TGTGCCAGCAGTGAGGGGTCGGGAACTGGTTCCTACGAGCAGTACTTC. This chain links TRBV6-1 with TRBJ2-7, with a possible D match to TRBD2 (5 bases). The CDR3 consists of 16 residues. The V gene lost 3 bases and the J gene lost 1 base, with 16 bases spanning the gap. CDR1 MNHNS and CDR2 SASEGT come from the germline V gene.

This chain links TRBV7-3 with TRBJ2-1, with D unresolved. V was cut by 5 bases and J by 4 bases, with 15 bases left in between. The CDR3 loop spans 15 amino acids. Germline V gene lookup returns CDR1 SGHTA and CDR2 FQGTGA. The CDR3 loop reads CASSPTGTFYNEQFF. DNA of the CDR3: TGTGCCAGCAGCCCGACTGGAACATTTTACAATGAGCAGTTCTTC.

This rearrangement joins TRBV29-1 to TRBJ2-5; TRBD2 aligns across 14 bases. CDR3 length: 13 amino acids. The V segment lost 7 bases and the J segment 11 bases; nucleotides outside the gene matches: 9. CDR1 and CDR2 from the germline V gene are SQVTM and ANQGSEA. CDR3 in amino acids: CSARGLAGVEQYF. The CDR3 bases are TGCAGCGCAAGGGGACTAGCGGGAGTTGAGCAGTACTTC.

This chain links TRBV30 with TRBJ1-4; D perhaps matches TRBD1 (5 bases). The CDR3 has 14 amino acids. Germline-derived CDR1 and CDR2 are GTSNPN and SVGIG (reference sequence). V lost 0 bases to trimming and J lost 5 bases, with 10 bases between them. The CDR3 here is CAWSVDGGNEKLFF. The CDR3 DNA is TGTGCCTGGAGTGTAGACGGGGGAAATGAAAAACTGTTTTTT.

This chain's CDR3 is CASSPSGGASGNTIYF. The CDR3 DNA is TGTGCCAGCAGTCCAAGTGGGGGCGCCTCTGGAAACACCATATATTTT. The rearrangement uses TRBV28 and TRBJ1-3, with D maybe TRBD1 (6 bases). The CDR3 covers 16 residues. Looked up from germline, CDR1 is MDHEN and CDR2 is SYDVKM. V lost 5 bases to trimming and J lost 0 bases, with 14 bases between them.

The chain couples TRBV5-1 to TRBJ2-1, with 8 bases matching TRBD2. V lost 2 bases, J lost 2 bases, and 6 bases stayed unmatched. The V gene's germline CDR1 is SGHRS and CDR2 YFSETQ. The CDR3 length is 16 residues. Here the CDR3 reads CASSLLAGTTYNEQFF. The CDR3 nucleotides read TGCGCCAGCAGCTTATTAGCGGGGACGACCTACAATGAGCAGTTCTTC.